Following are 15 T cell receptor beta chains from one sample sequenced in a study of blood T cell repertoires in COVID-19. The protocol was immunoSEQ multiplex PCR, while the TCRdb copy is restricted to in-frame clones and leaves out a portion. Among about 200,000 clones listed, roughly nine tenths were seen once. Sequenced: PBMCs or T cells enriched from blood (not recorded which). All receptors come from a woman aged 25 to 39 who had recovered from COVID-19.

This CDR3 is CASSPRSLSTDTQYF. CDR3 DNA sequence: TGTGCCAGCAGCCCTCGGAGCCTTAGCACAGATACGCAGTATTTT. This sequence joins TRBV9 and TRBJ2-3, with D uncertain. Germline values: CDR1 SGDLS, CDR2 YYNGEE. The CDR3 length is 15 residues. V was cut by 4 bases and J by 0 bases, with 12 bases left in between.

The CDR3 nucleotides read TGTGCCACCAGCGAGCCCAGGGTGAGAGATCAGCCCCAGCATTTT. As protein: CATSEPRVRDQPQHF. The V call is TRBV15, the J call TRBJ1-5; tentatively, D is TRBD1 (5 bases). Trimming cost V 5 bases and J 5 bases, with 16 bases left between them. The germline CDR1 and CDR2 sequences are LNHNV and YYDKDF (reference sequence). The CDR3 runs to 15 residues.

V is TRBV10-3 and J is TRBJ1-2; the D gene is possibly TRBD1 (5 bases). The germline gives CDR1 ENHRY, CDR2 SYGVKD. Between the trimmed V and J ends, which lost 6 bases and 6 bases, there was a span of 17 bases. This CDR3 comprises 14 residues. The CDR3 protein is CAISPAQGYDGYTF. The CDR3 nucleotides read TGTGCCATCAGCCCCGCCCAGGGCTATGATGGCTACACCTTC.

The J gene is TRBJ2-5, the V gene TRBV6-5; the D gene is possibly TRBD1 (5 bases). This CDR3 is 14 amino acids long. Germline V lookup: CDR1 MNHEY, CDR2 SVGAGI. V was shortened by 5 bases and J by 1 base, with 11 bases between the two germline ends. CDR3 DNA sequence: TGTGCCAGCAGTCCCGACAGAATCCAAGAGACCCAGTACTTC. Protein product: CASSPDRIQETQYF.

Of note for this clone: This specimen includes other DNA sequences encoding the same CDR3. The chain couples TRBV2 to TRBJ1-4, with D possibly TRBD1 on 5 matching bases. This CDR3 is 12 amino acids long. CDR1 is SNHLY and CDR2 is FYNNEI in the germline V gene. Trimming cost V 5 bases and J 7 bases, with 8 bases left between them. This chain's CDR3 is CASSQGSEKLFF. The CDR3 DNA reads as TGTGCCAGCAGTCAGGGATCTGAAAAACTGTTTTTT.

J is TRBJ2-5 and V is TRBV24-1; D is uncertain. The length of the CDR3 is 12 residues. Trimming took off 4 bases at V and 2 bases at J, with 4 bases between the two ends. Germline CDR1 KGHDR, CDR2 SFDVKD. For the CDR3, the DNA is TGTGCCACCAGTGAAACACAAGAGACCCAGTACTTC. As protein: CATSETQETQYF.

A single count supports this clone. The chain recombines TRBV3-1 (or the pseudogene TRBV3-2) with TRBJ1-2; the D is unclear. The V and J ends lost 0 bases and 5 bases respectively, with 13 bases between them. CDR1 and CDR2 (germline): LGHDT, YNNKEL (reference sequence). The CDR3 is made up of 15 amino acids. CDR3 nucleotide sequence: TGTGCCAGCAGCCAAGATTTAACACGGAGTTATGGCTACACCTTC. Its protein product is CASSQDLTRSYGYTF.

On this clone itself: Within the sample, other DNA sequences also encode this same CDR3. V and J are TRBV5-1 and TRBJ1-1; weak D call: TRBD1 (6 bases). V lost 2 bases, J lost 8 bases, and 7 bases lay in between. This CDR3 has 11 amino acids. Germline values: CDR1 SGHRS, CDR2 YFSETQ. The CDR3 region is CASSFGTEAFF. The CDR3 DNA reads TGCGCCAGCAGCTTTGGGACAGAAGCTTTCTTT.

The chain uses TRBV4-2 and TRBJ2-1; 7 nucleotides match TRBD2. This CDR3 is 15 amino acids long. J was trimmed by 6 bases and V by 0 bases; bases with no gene match: 5. CDR1 and CDR2 from the germline V gene are LGHNA and YNFKEQ. The chain's CDR3 is CASSQEREWRNEQFF. CDR3 bases: TGTGCCAGCAGCCAAGAGCGGGAGTGGCGCAATGAGCAGTTCTTC.

This chain links TRBV6-5 with TRBJ1-4; no clear D gene. The germline gives CDR1 MNHEY, CDR2 SVGAGI. This CDR3 region has 15 residues. V dropped 6 bases and J dropped 0 bases, with 11 bases sitting between them. CDR3 nucleotide sequence: TGTGCCAGCAGCCTACGGGAAACAACTAATGAAAAACTGTTTTTT. It is translated as CASSLRETTNEKLFF.

This sequence joins TRBV4-3 and TRBJ2-1; D unclear. Germline values: CDR1 LGHNA, CDR2 YSLEER. CDR3 length equals 15 residues. V was clipped by 1 base and J by 10 bases, with 17 bases between them. CDR3 coding DNA: TGCGCCAGCAGCCAAGGGGTACAGTCTACCAACGAGCAGTTCTTC. Encoded protein: CASSQGVQSTNEQFF.

The chain carries TRBV11-1 and TRBJ1-5; D remains ambiguous. This CDR3 has 13 residues. The V gene's germline CDR1 is SGHAT and CDR2 FQDESV (reference sequence). Trimming stripped 5 bases from V and 5 bases from J, with 10 bases between. The CDR3 spells CASSHGVDQPQHF. CDR3 in DNA: TGTGCCAGCAGCCACGGGGTGGATCAGCCCCAGCATTTT. Full variable domain (remainder filled in from reference TRBV11-1 and TRBJ1-5): EAEVAQSPRYKITEKSQAVAFWCDPISGHATLYWYRQILGQGPELLVQFQDESVVDDSQLPKDRFSAERLKGVDSTLKIQPAELGDSAMYLCASSHGVDQPQHFGDGTRLSIL.

The chain carries TRBV7-2 and TRBJ1-2; no reliable D call. Germline V lookup: CDR1 SGHTA, CDR2 FQGNSA. This CDR3 has 12 amino acids. V shed 8 bases and J shed 7 bases, with 14 bases lying between them. CDR3 sequence reads: CASAEGGVGYTF. CDR3 nucleotides: TGTGCCAGCGCGGAGGGAGGAGTTGGCTACACCTTC.

The V and J genes are TRBV7-8 and TRBJ1-2; no clear D. The V end lost 1 base, the J end lost 2 bases, and 8 bases lay between the germline ends. CDR1 is SGHVS, CDR2 FQNEAQ, per germline. This CDR3 comprises 14 residues. The chain's CDR3 is CASSLGRKNYGYTF. The CDR3 DNA reads as TGTGCCAGCAGCTTAGGCAGGAAAAACTATGGCTACACCTTC.

The V and J genes are TRBV11-3 and TRBJ2-7; TRBD2 aligns across 14 bases. The CDR3 consists of 20 residues. Germline values: CDR1 SGHNT, CDR2 YENEEA. With 3 bases clipped from V and 0 bases from J, the junction kept 13 bases outside the gene matches. The CDR3 here is CASSFASGTSGSYLSYEQYF. The CDR3 DNA reads as TGTGCCAGCAGCTTTGCGTCCGGGACTAGCGGGAGCTATCTCTCCTACGAGCAGTACTTC.